This T cell receptor (beta chain) was profiled in a study of Ad26.COV2.S vaccination and SARS-CoV-2 variants. Study results and limitations: Responses of spike-specific T cells (both CD8+ and CD4+) reportedly showed substantial breadth after vaccination.

To note about this clone: Its antigen remains unidentified.

After removal of 6 bases from V and 5 bases from J, the junction contained 9 bases not matched to a gene. Per germline, CDR1 SGHRS and CDR2 YFSETQ. This CDR3 spans 15 amino acids. Indicated treatment: about 20 received Ad26.COV2.S at low or high dose, single or two shots; 5 received placebo; per-sample allocation not given. Samples came from day 63 after the first vaccine or placebo injection. This table comes from immunoSEQ multiplex PCR, and its TCRdb copy is limited to in-frame clones, with some not included. This sample carries approximately 420,000 clones, 70% to 90% of them seen once, and the ten largest clones take less than 4%.

The chain is built from TRBV5-1 and TRBJ2-5; 11 bases line up with TRBD1. The source material was peripheral blood, sampled in a trial of Ad26.COV2.S vaccine versus placebo. This clonotype was sampled from a person aged 18-65 years who received the Ad26.COV2.S COVID-19 vaccine or a placebo. CDR3 loop: CASMNPGQGGETQYF. Written as DNA, the CDR3 is TGCGCCAGCATGAATCCGGGACAGGGGGGTGAGACCCAGTACTTC.